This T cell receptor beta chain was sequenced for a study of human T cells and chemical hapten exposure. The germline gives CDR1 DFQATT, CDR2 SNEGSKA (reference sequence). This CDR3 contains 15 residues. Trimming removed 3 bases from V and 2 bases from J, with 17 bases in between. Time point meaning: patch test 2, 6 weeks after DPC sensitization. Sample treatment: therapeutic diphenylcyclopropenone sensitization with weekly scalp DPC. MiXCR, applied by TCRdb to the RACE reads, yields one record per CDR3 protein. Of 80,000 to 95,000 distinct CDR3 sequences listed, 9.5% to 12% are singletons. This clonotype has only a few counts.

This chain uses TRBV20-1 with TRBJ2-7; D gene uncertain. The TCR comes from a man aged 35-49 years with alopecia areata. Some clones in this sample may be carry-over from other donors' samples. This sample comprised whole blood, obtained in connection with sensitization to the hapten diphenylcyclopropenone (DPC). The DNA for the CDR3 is TGCAGTGCTAGCGAGTACGGCAAGTTTCCCTACGAGCAGTACTTC. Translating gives CSASEYGKFPYEQYF.